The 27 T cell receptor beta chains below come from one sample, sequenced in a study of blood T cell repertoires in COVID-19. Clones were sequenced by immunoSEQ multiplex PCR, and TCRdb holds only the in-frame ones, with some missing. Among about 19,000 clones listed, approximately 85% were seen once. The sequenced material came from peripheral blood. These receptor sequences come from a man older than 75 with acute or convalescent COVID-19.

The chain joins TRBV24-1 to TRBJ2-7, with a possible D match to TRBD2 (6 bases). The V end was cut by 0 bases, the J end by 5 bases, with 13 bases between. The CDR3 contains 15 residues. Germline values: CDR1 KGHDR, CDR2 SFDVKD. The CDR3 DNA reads TGTGCCACCAGTGATTTGGCGGGGAGCGTCCACGAGCAGTACTTC. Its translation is CATSDLAGSVHEQYF.

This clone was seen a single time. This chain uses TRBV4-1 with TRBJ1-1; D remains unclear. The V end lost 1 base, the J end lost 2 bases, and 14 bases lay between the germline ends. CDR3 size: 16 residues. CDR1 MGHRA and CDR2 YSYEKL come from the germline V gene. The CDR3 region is CASSQVVFWTNTEAFF. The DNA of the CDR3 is TGCGCCAGCAGCCAAGTGGTGTTCTGGACTAACACTGAAGCTTTCTTT.

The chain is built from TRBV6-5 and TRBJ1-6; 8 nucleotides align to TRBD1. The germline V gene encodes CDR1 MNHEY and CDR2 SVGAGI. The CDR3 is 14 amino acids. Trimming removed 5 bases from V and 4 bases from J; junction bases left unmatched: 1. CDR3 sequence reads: CASSRQGYNSPLHF. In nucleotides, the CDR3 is TGTGCCAGCAGTCGACAGGGGTATAATTCACCCCTCCACTTT.

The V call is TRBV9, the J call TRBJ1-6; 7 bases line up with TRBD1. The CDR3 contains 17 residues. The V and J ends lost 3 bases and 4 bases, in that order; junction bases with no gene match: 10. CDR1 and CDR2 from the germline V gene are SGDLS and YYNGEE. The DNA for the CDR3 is TGTGCCAGCAGCGCAGGGACCTCGGGACAGTATAATTCACCCCTCCACTTT. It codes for CASSAGTSGQYNSPLHF. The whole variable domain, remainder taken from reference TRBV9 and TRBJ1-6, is DSGVTQTPKHLITATGQRVTLRCSPRSGDLSVYWYQQSLDQGLQFLIQYYNGEERAKGNILERFSAQQFPDLHSELNLSSLELGDSALYFCASSAGTSGQYNSPLHFGNGTRLTVT.

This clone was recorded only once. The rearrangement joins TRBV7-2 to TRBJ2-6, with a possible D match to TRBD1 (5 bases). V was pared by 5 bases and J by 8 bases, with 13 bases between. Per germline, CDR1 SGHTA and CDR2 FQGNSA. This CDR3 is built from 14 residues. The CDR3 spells CASSQSRESNVLTF. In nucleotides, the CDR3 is TGTGCCAGCAGCCAGTCCAGGGAATCCAACGTCCTGACTTTC.

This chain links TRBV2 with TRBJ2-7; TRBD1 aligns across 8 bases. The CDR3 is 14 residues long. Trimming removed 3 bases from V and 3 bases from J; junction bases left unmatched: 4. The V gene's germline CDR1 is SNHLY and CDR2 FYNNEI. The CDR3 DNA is TGTGCCAGCAGTGACAGGGGGCAAGTCTACGAGCAGTACTTC. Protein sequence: CASSDRGQVYEQYF.

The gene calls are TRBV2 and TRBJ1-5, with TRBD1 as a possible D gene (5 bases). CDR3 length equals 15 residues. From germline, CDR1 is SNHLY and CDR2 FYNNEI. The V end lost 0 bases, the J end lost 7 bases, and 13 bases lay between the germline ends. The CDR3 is CASSEARGSGQPQHF. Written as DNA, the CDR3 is TGTGCCAGCAGTGAAGCGCGGGGGTCGGGACAGCCCCAGCATTTT.

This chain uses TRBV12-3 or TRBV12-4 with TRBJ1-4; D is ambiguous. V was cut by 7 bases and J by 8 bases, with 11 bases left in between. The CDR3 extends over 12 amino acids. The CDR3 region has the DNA TGTGCCAGCAAGGCAGAGGGAGAAAAACTGTTTTTT. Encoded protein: CASKAEGEKLFF.

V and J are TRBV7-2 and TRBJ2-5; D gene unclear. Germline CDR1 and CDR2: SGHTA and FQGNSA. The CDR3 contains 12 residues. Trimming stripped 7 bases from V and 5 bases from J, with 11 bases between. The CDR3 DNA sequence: TGTGCCAGCACCGGGTCGTTTGAGACCCAGTACTTC. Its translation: CASTGSFETQYF. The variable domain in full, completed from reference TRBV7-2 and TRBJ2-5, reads GAGVSQSPSNKVTEKGKDVELRCDPISGHTALYWYRQSLGQGLEFLIYFQGNSAPDKSGLPSDRFSAERTGGSVSTLTIQRTQQEDSAVYLCASTGSFETQYFGPGTRLLVL.

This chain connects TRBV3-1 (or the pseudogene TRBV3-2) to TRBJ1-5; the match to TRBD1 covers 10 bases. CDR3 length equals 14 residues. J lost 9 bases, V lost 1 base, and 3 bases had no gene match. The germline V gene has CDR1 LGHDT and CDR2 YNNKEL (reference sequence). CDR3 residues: CASSQGQGARPQHF. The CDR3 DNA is TGTGCCAGCAGCCAAGGACAGGGGGCACGGCCCCAGCATTTT.

The CDR3 sequence is CATSRDSPSGNTIYF. In DNA form, the CDR3 reads TGTGCCACCAGCAGAGATAGTCCCTCTGGAAACACCATATATTTT. The chain uses TRBV15 and TRBJ1-3; D is ambiguous. Trimming stripped 0 bases from V and 0 bases from J, with 6 bases between. Germline CDR1 LNHNV, CDR2 YYDKDF (reference sequence). The CDR3 consists of 15 residues.

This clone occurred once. The CDR3 nucleotides are TGTGCCAGCACCAGGTTGCTCAATGGCTACACCTTC. Translation gives CASTRLLNGYTF. This sequence joins TRBV2 and TRBJ1-2; D uncertain. V dropped 7 bases and J dropped 6 bases, with 12 bases sitting between them. This CDR3 region has 12 residues. CDR1 and CDR2 from the germline V gene are SNHLY and FYNNEI.

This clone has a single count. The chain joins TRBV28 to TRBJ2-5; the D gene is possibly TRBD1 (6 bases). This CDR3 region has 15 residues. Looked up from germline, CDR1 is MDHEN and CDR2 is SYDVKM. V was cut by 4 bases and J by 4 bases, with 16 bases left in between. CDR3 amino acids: CASSSRQVRRETQYF. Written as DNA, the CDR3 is TGTGCCAGCAGTTCGCGACAGGTTCGGCGAGAGACCCAGTACTTC.

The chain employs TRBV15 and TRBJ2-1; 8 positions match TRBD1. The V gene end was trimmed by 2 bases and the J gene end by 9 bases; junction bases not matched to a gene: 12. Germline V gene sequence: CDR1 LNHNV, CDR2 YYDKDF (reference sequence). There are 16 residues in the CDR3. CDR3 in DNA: TGTGCCACCAGCAGAAGTAGACAGGGGAGTGGGGGTGAGCAGTTCTTC. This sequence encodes CATSRSRQGSGGEQFF.

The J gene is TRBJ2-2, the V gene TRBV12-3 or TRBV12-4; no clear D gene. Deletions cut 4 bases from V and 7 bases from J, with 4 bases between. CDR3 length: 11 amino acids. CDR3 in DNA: TGTGCCAGCAGTTCGGTCGGGGAGCTGTTTTTT. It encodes CASSSVGELFF.

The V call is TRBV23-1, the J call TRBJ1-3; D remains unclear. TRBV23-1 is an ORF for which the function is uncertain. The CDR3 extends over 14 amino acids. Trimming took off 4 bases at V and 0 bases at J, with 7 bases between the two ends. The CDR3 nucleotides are TGCGCCAGCAGTCCACACCACTCTGGAAACACCATATATTTT. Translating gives CASSPHHSGNTIYF.

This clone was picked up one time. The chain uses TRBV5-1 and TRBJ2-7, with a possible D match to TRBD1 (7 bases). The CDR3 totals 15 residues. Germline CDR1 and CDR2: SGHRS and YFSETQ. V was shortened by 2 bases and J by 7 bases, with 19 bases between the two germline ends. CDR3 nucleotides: TGCGCCAGCAGCTTACTACAGGGGTTGGAGGGGGAGCAGTACTTC. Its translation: CASSLLQGLEGEQYF.

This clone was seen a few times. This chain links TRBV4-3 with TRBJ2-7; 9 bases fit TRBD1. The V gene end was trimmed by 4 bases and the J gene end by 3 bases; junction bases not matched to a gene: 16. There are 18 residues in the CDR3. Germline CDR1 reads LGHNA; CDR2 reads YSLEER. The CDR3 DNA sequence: TGCGCCAGCAGCCGCCTGCCCCCGGGACAGGGTGACGGCTACGAGCAGTACTTC. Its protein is CASSRLPPGQGDGYEQYF.

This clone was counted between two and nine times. Here the CDR3 reads CASSLYLGGANTDTQYF. The CDR3 region has the DNA TGCGCCAGCAGCCTTTACCTAGGGGGAGCTAACACAGATACGCAGTATTTT. V usage is TRBV4-3 and J usage is TRBJ2-3; a possible D gene is TRBD1 (6 bases). This CDR3 has 17 residues. Germline lookup yields CDR1 LGHNA and CDR2 YSLEER. Trimming took off 4 bases at V and 2 bases at J, with 19 bases between the two ends.

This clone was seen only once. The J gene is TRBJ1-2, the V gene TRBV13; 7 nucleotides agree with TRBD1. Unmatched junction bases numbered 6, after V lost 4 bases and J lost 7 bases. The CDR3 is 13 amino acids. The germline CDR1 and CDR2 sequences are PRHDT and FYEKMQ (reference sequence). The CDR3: CASSYRDRLGYTF. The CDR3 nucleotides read TGTGCCAGCAGCTACCGGGACAGACTTGGCTACACCTTC. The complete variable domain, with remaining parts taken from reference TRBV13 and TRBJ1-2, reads AAGVIQSPRHLIKEKRETATLKCYPIPRHDTVYWYQQGPGQDPQFLISFYEKMQSDKGSIPDRFSAQQFSDYHSELNMSSLELGDSALYFCASSYRDRLGYTFGSGTRLTVV.

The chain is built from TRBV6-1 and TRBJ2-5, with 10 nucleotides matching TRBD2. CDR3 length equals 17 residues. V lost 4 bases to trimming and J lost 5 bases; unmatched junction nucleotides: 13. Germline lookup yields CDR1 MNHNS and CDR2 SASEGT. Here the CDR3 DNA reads TGTGCCAGCAGTGGCCTTCTCCGGCTAGCGGGGGCCGAGACCCAGTACTTC. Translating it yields CASSGLLRLAGAETQYF.

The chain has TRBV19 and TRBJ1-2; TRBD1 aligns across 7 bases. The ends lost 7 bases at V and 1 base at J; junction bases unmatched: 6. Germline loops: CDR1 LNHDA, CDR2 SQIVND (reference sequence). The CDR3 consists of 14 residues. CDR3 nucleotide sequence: TGTGCCAGTAACGACAGGGCGATTAACTATGGCTACACCTTC. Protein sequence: CASNDRAINYGYTF.

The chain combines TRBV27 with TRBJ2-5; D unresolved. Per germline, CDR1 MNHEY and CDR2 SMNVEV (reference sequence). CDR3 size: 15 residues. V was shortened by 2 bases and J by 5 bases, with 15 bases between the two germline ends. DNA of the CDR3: TGTGCCAGCAGTTTAGGTAGCCTAAGGTGGGAGACCCAGTACTTC. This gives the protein CASSLGSLRWETQYF.

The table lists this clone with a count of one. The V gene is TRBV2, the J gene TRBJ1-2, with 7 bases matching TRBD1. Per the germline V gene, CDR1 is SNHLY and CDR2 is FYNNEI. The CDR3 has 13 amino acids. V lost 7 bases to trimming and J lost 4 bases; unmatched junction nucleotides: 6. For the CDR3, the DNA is TGTGCCAGCAACACAGGGGAGACCTATGGCTACACCTTC. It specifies CASNTGETYGYTF. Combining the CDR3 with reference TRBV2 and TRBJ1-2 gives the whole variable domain EPEVTQTPSHQVTQMGQEVILRCVPISNHLYFYWYRQILGQKVEFLVSFYNNEISEKSEIFDDQFSVERPDGSNFTLKIRSTKLEDSAMYFCASNTGETYGYTFGSGTRLTVV.

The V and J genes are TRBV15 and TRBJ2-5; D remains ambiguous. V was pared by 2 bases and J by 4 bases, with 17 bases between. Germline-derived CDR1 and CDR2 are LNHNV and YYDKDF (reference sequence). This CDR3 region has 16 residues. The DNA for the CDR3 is TGTGCCACCAGCAGACAAACGGTTGGCGGTAGAGAGACCCAGTACTTC. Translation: CATSRQTVGGRETQYF.

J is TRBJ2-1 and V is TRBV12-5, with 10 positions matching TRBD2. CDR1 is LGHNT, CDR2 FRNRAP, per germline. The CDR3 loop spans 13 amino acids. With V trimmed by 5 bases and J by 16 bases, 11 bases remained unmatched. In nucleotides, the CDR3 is TGTGCTAGTGGTCCCACTCCGACTAGCGGGCCCTTCTTC. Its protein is CASGPTPTSGPFF.

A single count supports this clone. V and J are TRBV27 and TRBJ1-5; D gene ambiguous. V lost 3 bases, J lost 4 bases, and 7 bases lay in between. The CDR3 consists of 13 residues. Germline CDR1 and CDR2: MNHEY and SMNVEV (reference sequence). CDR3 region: CASSLSVNQPQHF. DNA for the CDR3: TGTGCCAGCAGTTTGTCTGTGAATCAGCCCCAGCATTTT.